The source of this T cell receptor (beta chain) is a study of lymphopenia after photon versus proton radiotherapy. The CDR3 has 13 amino acids. Germline CDR1 reads SGHKS; CDR2 reads YYEKEE (reference sequence). V was shortened by 0 bases and J by 3 bases, with 7 bases between the two germline ends. Here immunoSEQ multiplex PCR was the method, and the copy in TCRdb shows in-frame clones only, minus some. The sample shows around 150,000 clones, about nine tenths of them seen only once. This specimen was peripheral blood, taken from a patient treated with photon-based radiotherapy. This chain joins TRBV5-5 and TRBJ2-7; D gene ambiguous. The source of this sequence is a man in his fifties or sixties with gastric cancer. CDR3 residues: CASSLVTNYEQYF. The DNA for the CDR3 is TGTGCCAGCAGCTTGGTGACAAACTACGAGCAGTACTTC.